The 31 T cell receptor beta chains listed next were all sequenced from one sample in a study of T cells in Graves' hyperthyroidism and ophthalmopathy. RNA transcripts served as the template for amplifying TCR beta CDR3 regions. During a first-round RT-PCR of the TCR CDR3, the HTBI primer set was used. MiXCR was run by TCRdb on the multiplex PCR reads, yielding one entry per CDR3 protein. The data contain about 400,000 distinct CDR3 sequences, under 15% of them singletons. Material: blood. These receptor sequences come from a woman aged 25-40 years with Graves' hyperthyroidism.

This clonotype came up many times. The rearrangement uses TRBV3-1 and TRBJ2-7; no clear D. V was trimmed by 0 bases and J by 3 bases, leaving 3 bases between them. Germline V gene data show CDR1 as LGHDT and CDR2 as YNNKEL (reference sequence). CDR3 length: 12 residues. Here the CDR3 DNA reads TGTGCCAGCAGCCAAGATCTCTACGAGCAGTACTTC. This gives the protein CASSQDLYEQYF.

This clonotype was counted many times. This chain links TRBV3-1 with TRBJ1-6, with a tentative D call TRBD1 (5 bases). The CDR3 totals 17 residues. Deletions cut 0 bases from V and 8 bases from J, with 17 bases between. Germline assignment: CDR1 LGHDT and CDR2 YNNKEL (reference sequence). The CDR3 DNA reads as TGTGCCAGCAGCCAAGAGGCGACAGATCCGGCTTATTCACCCCTCCACTTT. Protein sequence: CASSQEATDPAYSPLHF.

At least ten counts were recorded for this clonotype. This chain joins TRBV12-3 or TRBV12-4 and TRBJ1-6; D perhaps matches TRBD1 (5 bases). Between the trimmed V and J ends, which lost 6 bases and 6 bases, there was a span of 12 bases. There are 14 residues in the CDR3. The chain's CDR3 is CASRPSGGNSPLHF. CDR3 nucleotide sequence: TGTGCCAGCAGACCCAGCGGGGGTAATTCACCCCTCCACTTT.

This clonotype appeared a few times. V gene TRBV27 combines with J gene TRBJ2-7, with D possibly being TRBD1 or TRBD2 (5 bases each). Deletions cut 3 bases from V and 7 bases from J, with 13 bases between. CDR1 is MNHEY, CDR2 SMNVEV, per germline (reference sequence). There are 13 residues in the CDR3. CDR3 sequence reads: CASSFGGPVEQYF. The CDR3 region has the DNA TGTGCCAGCAGTTTTGGGGGACCGGTGGAGCAGTACTTC.

The table lists this clonotype with a few counts. The CDR3 sequence is CSAGSRTSGSNEQFF. CDR3 DNA sequence: TGCAGTGCTGGGTCCAGGACTAGCGGGAGCAATGAGCAGTTCTTC. The V and J genes are TRBV20-1 and TRBJ2-1, with TRBD2 identical over 13 bases. Per germline, CDR1 DFQATT and CDR2 SNEGSKA (reference sequence). V lost 5 bases, J lost 6 bases, and 7 bases stayed unmatched. The CDR3 sequence is 15 residues long.

In its sample, this clonotype was seen many times. V is TRBV30 and J is TRBJ1-2; 10 bases line up with TRBD1. V shed 7 bases and J 6 bases; nucleotides not matched to a gene: 2. Per germline, CDR1 GTSNPN and CDR2 SVGIG (reference sequence). The CDR3 is made up of 11 amino acids. CDR3: CASGTGDGYTF. The CDR3 DNA follows: TGTGCCTCCGGGACAGGGGATGGCTACACCTTC.

This clonotype was detected many times. The V call is TRBV27, the J call TRBJ2-5; D unresolved. Trimming left V 2 bases short and J 2 bases short, with 18 bases between. Looked up from germline, CDR1 is MNHEY and CDR2 is SMNVEV (reference sequence). The CDR3 is made up of 17 amino acids. CDR3 DNA sequence: TGTGCCAGCAGTTTACCGATATTGTCGGGTTGGCAAGAGACCCAGTACTTC. This sequence encodes CASSLPILSGWQETQYF.

This clonotype showed up just once. Germline is not matched at one junction end, which may reflect a read error. The chain has TRBV24-1 and TRBJ2-7; D is possibly TRBD2 (7 bases). Per the germline V gene, CDR1 is KGHDR and CDR2 is SFDVKD. The CDR3 is 15 amino acids. CDR3 residues: CATSEGGANSCEQYF. The CDR3 DNA reads as TGTGCCACCAGTGAGGGGGGGGCTAATTCCTGCGAGCAGTACTTC.

The sample holds many counts of this clonotype. The chain is built from TRBV20-1 and TRBJ2-1; D not resolved. Trimming cost V 6 bases and J 4 bases, with 16 bases left between them. There are 14 residues in the CDR3. From germline, CDR1 is DFQATT and CDR2 SNEGSKA (reference sequence). The CDR3 loop reads CSATSAGRYNEQFF. The CDR3 DNA follows: TGCAGTGCCACCTCCGCAGGTCGGTACAATGAGCAGTTCTTC.

This clonotype was picked up many times. The chain joins TRBV2 to TRBJ2-4; D remains ambiguous. The length of the CDR3 is 12 residues. From germline, CDR1 is SNHLY and CDR2 FYNNEI. The V and J ends lost 6 bases and 12 bases respectively, with 15 bases between them. The CDR3 nucleotides are TGTGCCAGCAGCGACCCAGGCCGAGCTCAGTACTTC. Protein sequence: CASSDPGRAQYF. Combining the CDR3 with reference TRBV2 and TRBJ2-4 gives the whole variable domain EPEVTQTPSHQVTQMGQEVILRCVPISNHLYFYWYRQILGQKVEFLVSFYNNEISEKSEIFDDQFSVERPDGSNFTLKIRSTKLEDSAMYFCASSDPGRAQYFGAGTRLSVL.

This clonotype occurred many times. This sequence joins TRBV9 and TRBJ2-5, with no clear D. The length of the CDR3 is 12 residues. The germline CDR1 and CDR2 sequences are SGDLS and YYNGEE. Trimming took 3 bases from V and 0 from J, leaving 3 bases between them. CDR3 nucleotides: TGTGCCAGCAGCGCCCACCAAGAGACCCAGTACTTC. It codes for CASSAHQETQYF.

This clonotype was detected many times. This chain joins TRBV12-3 or TRBV12-4 and TRBJ2-6, with D unclear. CDR3 length equals 15 residues. Trimming stripped 4 bases from V and 2 bases from J, with 9 bases between. The CDR3 reads CASSSNKPGANVLTF. DNA for the CDR3: TGTGCCAGCAGTTCGAACAAGCCTGGGGCCAACGTCCTGACTTTC.

This chain links TRBV20-1 with TRBJ2-7, with 8 bases identical to TRBD2. CDR1 and CDR2 (germline): DFQATT, SNEGSKA (reference sequence). The trim removed 0 bases at V and 9 bases at J, leaving 13 bases unmatched. The CDR3 has 15 amino acids. The CDR3 DNA follows: TGCAGTGCTAGAGAGACCGGGACTAGTTTCGGTCGGCAGTACTTC. Translated, it gives CSARETGTSFGRQYF.

This clonotype was counted a few times. This chain connects TRBV12-3 or TRBV12-4 to TRBJ2-2, with TRBD2 identical over 10 bases. This CDR3 has 14 residues. Germline trimming cut 6 bases from V and 6 bases from J; bases unmatched to any gene: 4. The CDR3 DNA sequence: TGTGCCAGCAGACTAGCGGGGAGTTCCGGGGAGCTGTTTTTT. It is translated as CASRLAGSSGELFF.

V usage is TRBV6-1 and J usage is TRBJ2-1, with 9 bases matching TRBD1. CDR3 length: 18 amino acids. Germline assignment: CDR1 MNHNS and CDR2 SASEGT. The V and J ends lost 3 bases and 1 base, in that order; junction bases with no gene match: 10. This chain's CDR3 is CASSERPTGGISYNEQFF. The DNA of the CDR3 is TGTGCCAGCAGTGAGCGCCCGACAGGGGGGATATCCTACAATGAGCAGTTCTTC.

This clonotype showed up many times. The chain combines TRBV3-1 with TRBJ2-7; D ambiguous. V gave up 0 bases and J gave up 1 base, with 7 bases separating them. This CDR3 is built from 14 residues. Germline V gene data show CDR1 as LGHDT and CDR2 as YNNKEL (reference sequence). CDR3 sequence (DNA): TGTGCCAGCAGCCAAGAGCCGAGATCCTACGAGCAGTACTTC. Translating it yields CASSQEPRSYEQYF.

The chain joins TRBV6-1 to TRBJ2-5; 9 bases fit TRBD2. CDR1 is MNHNS, CDR2 SASEGT, per germline. CDR3 length: 16 residues. J was trimmed by 4 bases and V by 2 bases; bases with no gene match: 8. CDR3 nucleotides: TGTGCCAGCAGTGAAAGGTGGCGCGGGAGGGGAGAGACCCAGTACTTC. This codes for CASSERWRGRGETQYF.

This clonotype was observed many times. For the CDR3, the DNA is TGTGCCAGCAGCTTTAACCCCGAAACTCGGGACTCCCAAAATGAGCAGTTCTTC. It codes for CASSFNPETRDSQNEQFF. This chain links TRBV11-2 with TRBJ2-1, with D tentatively TRBD2 (6 bases). The CDR3 length is 18 residues. Germline CDR1 is SGHAT and CDR2 is FQNNGV. The ends were cut back, 3 bases at V and 7 bases at J, with 25 bases in the middle.

This clonotype appeared many times. The rearrangement joins TRBV18 to TRBJ2-7, with 11 bases that match TRBD2. Germline CDR1 KGHSH, CDR2 LQKENI. The ends lost 0 bases at V and 6 bases at J; junction bases unmatched: 7. The CDR3 runs 16 residues. CDR3 DNA: TGTGCCAGCTCACCACCTTCCGGGCTAGCGGGGGGCGAGCAGTACTTC. Its protein is CASSPPSGLAGGEQYF.

The chain is built from TRBV5-8 and TRBJ2-6; TRBD2 matches at 9 bases. The CDR3 length is 19 residues. Per the germline V gene, CDR1 is SGHTS and CDR2 is YDEGEE. The V and J ends lost 2 bases and 0 bases, in that order; junction bases with no gene match: 9. CDR3 DNA sequence: TGTGCCAGCAGCTTCGTCGCGGGAGGGCCTAGCTCTGGGGCCAACGTCCTGACTTTC. This sequence encodes CASSFVAGGPSSGANVLTF.

Remarks on this clonotype: It may be a read error: a sequence one base away is much more abundant. The CDR3 coding sequence is TGTGCCAGCAGCCAAGTAGCGGGAGCCGGGGAGCTGTTTTTT. Amino acids: CASSQVAGAGELFF. The chain recombines TRBV3-1 with TRBJ2-2; TRBD2 aligns across 9 bases. CDR1 LGHDT and CDR2 YNNKEL come from the germline V gene (reference sequence). This CDR3 is 14 amino acids long. The V and J ends lost 1 base and 6 bases, in that order; junction bases with no gene match: 0.

The V gene is TRBV7-9, the J gene TRBJ1-4, with D hard to call. Germline V gene lookup returns CDR1 SEHNR and CDR2 FQNEAQ (reference sequence). The CDR3 contains 14 residues. The V and J ends lost 3 bases and 6 bases respectively, with 11 bases between them. CDR3 coding DNA: TGTGCCAGCAGCTTCGACACCTCTCATGAAAAACTGTTTTTT. It codes for CASSFDTSHEKLFF.

Here the CDR3 DNA reads TGTGCCACAAAGGGACTAGCGGCCGACACCGGGGAGCTGTTTTTT. Amino acids: CATKGLAADTGELFF. The V call is TRBV19, the J call TRBJ2-2; TRBD2 matches at 11 bases. After removal of 10 bases from V and 3 bases from J, the junction contained 7 bases not matched to a gene. The CDR3 totals 15 residues. The germline gives CDR1 LNHDA, CDR2 SQIVND (reference sequence).

V and J are TRBV25-1 and TRBJ2-5; 9 bases align to TRBD2. Trimming removed 2 bases from V and 4 bases from J; junction bases left unmatched: 23. The germline V gene has CDR1 MGHDK and CDR2 SYGVNS. The CDR3 has 21 residues. CDR3 coding DNA: TGTGCCAGCAGTGAAATGGGTAATAGCGGGAGCCAAACCGAAAACGGAGAGACCCAGTACTTC. It specifies CASSEMGNSGSQTENGETQYF.

This clonotype was seen repeatedly, ten times or more. The CDR3 DNA reads as TGTGCCAGCAGTGAAGGGGTGGGGATGGCGCTGGAGGCCCAGTACTTC. Translation gives CASSEGVGMALEAQYF. The chain joins TRBV6-1 to TRBJ2-5; D is possibly TRBD2 (5 bases). The CDR3 extends over 16 amino acids. Trimming left V 1 base short and J 9 bases short, with 21 bases between. The germline gives CDR1 MNHNS, CDR2 SASEGT.

Ten or more counts support this clonotype. The chain carries TRBV30 and TRBJ1-2; 10 bases agree with TRBD1. This CDR3 comprises 14 residues. Germline V lookup: CDR1 GTSNPN, CDR2 SVGIG (reference sequence). The trim removed 7 bases at V and 2 bases at J, leaving 7 bases unmatched. The CDR3 bases are TGTGCCTCTCAGGGGACAGGGGTCAACTATGGCTACACCTTC. Amino acid sequence: CASQGTGVNYGYTF.

V usage is TRBV27 and J usage is TRBJ2-3; D remains ambiguous. V lost 2 bases and J 8 bases, leaving 8 bases between the germline ends. CDR3 length equals 12 residues. Germline values: CDR1 MNHEY, CDR2 SMNVEV (reference sequence). CDR3 bases: TGTGCCAGCAGTTTACCATTTGGTACGCAGTATTTT. Protein product: CASSLPFGTQYF.

The V and J genes are TRBV9 and TRBJ2-7; maybe TRBD2 (5 bases). This CDR3 is built from 15 residues. The germline gives CDR1 SGDLS, CDR2 YYNGEE. With 3 bases removed from V and 7 bases from J, the gap between germline ends came to 20 bases. DNA of the CDR3: TGTGCCAGCAGCGCCGTAGACTATCCTTCGGGAGAGCAGTACTTC. Residues: CASSAVDYPSGEQYF.

This clonotype was counted at least ten times. J is TRBJ2-7 and V is TRBV6-1; TRBD1 agrees at 8 bases. The ends lost 4 bases at V and 6 bases at J; junction bases unmatched: 8. The V gene's germline CDR1 is MNHNS and CDR2 SASEGT. This CDR3 is built from 14 residues. In nucleotides, the CDR3 is TGTGCCAGCAGTGGTCGGACAGGGTTATTCGAGCAGTACTTC. Translating gives CASSGRTGLFEQYF.

This chain links TRBV7-9 with TRBJ2-2, with D tentatively TRBD1 or TRBD2 (5 bases each). The CDR3 runs 14 residues. Germline-derived CDR1 and CDR2 are SEHNR and FQNEAQ (reference sequence). The V gene lost 3 bases and the J gene lost 3 bases, with 8 bases spanning the gap. The CDR3 is CASSFLGDTGELFF. CDR3 sequence (DNA): TGTGCCAGCAGCTTCCTGGGGGACACCGGGGAGCTGTTTTTT.

This clonotype was detected only a few times. V is TRBV20-1 and J is TRBJ2-6; D is perhaps TRBD2 (6 bases). The CDR3 covers 15 residues. The germline CDR1 and CDR2 sequences are DFQATT and SNEGSKA (reference sequence). The V gene lost 6 bases and the J gene lost 0 bases, with 12 bases spanning the gap. For the CDR3, the DNA is TGCAGTGCCGGGAGACGAGGCTCTGGGGCCAACGTCCTGACTTTC. Residues: CSAGRRGSGANVLTF.